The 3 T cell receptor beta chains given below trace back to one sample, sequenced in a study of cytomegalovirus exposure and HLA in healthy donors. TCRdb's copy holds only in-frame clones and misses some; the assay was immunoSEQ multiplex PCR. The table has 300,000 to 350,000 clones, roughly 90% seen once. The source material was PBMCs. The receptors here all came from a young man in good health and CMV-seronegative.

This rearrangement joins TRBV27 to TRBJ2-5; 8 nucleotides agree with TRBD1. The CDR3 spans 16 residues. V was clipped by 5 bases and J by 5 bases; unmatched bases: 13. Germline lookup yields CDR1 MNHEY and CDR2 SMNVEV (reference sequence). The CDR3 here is CASSLWRDRGPETQYF. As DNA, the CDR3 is TGTGCCAGCAGTCTATGGAGAGACAGGGGCCCGGAGACCCAGTACTTC.

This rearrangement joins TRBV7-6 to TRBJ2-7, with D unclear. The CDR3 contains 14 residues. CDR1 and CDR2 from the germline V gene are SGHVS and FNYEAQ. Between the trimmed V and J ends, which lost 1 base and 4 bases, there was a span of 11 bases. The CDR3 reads CASSLDLTYYEQYF. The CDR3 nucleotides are TGTGCCAGCAGCTTAGACCTAACTTATTACGAGCAGTACTTC.

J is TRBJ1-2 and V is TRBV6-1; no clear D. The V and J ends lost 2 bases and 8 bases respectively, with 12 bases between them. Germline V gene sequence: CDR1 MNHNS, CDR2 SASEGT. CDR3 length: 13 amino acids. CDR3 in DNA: TGTGCCAGCAGTGAACAGGCCCTATCGGGCTACACCTTC. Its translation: CASSEQALSGYTF.